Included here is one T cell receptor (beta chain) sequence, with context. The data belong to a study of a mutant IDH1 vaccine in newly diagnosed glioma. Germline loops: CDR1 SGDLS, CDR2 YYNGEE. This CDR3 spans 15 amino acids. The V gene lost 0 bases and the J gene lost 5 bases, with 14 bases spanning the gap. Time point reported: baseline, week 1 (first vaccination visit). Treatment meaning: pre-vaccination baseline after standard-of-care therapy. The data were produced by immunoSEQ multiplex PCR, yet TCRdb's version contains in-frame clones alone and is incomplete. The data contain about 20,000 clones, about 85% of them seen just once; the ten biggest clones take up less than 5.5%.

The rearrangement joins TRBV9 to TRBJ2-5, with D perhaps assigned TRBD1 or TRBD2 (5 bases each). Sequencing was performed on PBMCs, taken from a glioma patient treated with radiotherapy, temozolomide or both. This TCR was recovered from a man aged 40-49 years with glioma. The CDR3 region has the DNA TGTGCCAGCAGCGTAGGGTCGGGGCAGGGTGAGACCCAGTACTTC. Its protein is CASSVGSGQGETQYF. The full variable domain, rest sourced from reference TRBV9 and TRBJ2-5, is DSGVTQTPKHLITATGQRVTLRCSPRSGDLSVYWYQQSLDQGLQFLIQYYNGEERAKGNILERFSAQQFPDLHSELNLSSLELGDSALYFCASSVGSGQGETQYFGPGTRLLVL.